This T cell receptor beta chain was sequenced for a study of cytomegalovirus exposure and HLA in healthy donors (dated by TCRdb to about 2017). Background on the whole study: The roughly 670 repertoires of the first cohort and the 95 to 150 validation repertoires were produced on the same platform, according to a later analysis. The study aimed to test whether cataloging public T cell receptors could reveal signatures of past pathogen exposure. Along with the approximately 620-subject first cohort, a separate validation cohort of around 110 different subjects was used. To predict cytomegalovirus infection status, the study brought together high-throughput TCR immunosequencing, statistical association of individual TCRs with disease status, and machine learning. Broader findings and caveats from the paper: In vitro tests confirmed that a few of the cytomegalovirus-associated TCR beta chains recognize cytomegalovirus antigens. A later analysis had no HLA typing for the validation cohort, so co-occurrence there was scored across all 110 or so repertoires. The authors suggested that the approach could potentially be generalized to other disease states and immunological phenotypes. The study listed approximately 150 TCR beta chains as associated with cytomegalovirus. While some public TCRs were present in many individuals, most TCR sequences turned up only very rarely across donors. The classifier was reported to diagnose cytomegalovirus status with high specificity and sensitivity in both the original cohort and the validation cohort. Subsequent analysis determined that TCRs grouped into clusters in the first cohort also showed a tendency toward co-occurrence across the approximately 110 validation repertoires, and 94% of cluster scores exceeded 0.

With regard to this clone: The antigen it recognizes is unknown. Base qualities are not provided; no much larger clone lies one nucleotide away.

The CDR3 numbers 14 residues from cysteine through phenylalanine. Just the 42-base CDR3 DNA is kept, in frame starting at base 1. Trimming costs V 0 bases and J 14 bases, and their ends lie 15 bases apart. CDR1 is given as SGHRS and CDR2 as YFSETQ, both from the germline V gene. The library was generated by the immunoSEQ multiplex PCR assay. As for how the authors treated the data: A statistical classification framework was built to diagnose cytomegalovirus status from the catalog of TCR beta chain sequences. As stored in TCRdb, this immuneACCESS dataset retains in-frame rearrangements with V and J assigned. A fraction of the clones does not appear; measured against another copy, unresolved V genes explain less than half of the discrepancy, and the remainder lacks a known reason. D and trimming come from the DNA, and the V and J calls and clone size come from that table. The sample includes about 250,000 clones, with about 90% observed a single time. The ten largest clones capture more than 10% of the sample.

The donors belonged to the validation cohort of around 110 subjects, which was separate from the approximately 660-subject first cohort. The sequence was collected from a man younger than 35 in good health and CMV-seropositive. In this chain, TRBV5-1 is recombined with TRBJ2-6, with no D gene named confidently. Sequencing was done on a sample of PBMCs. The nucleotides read TGCGCCAGCAGCTTGGCCGCTCCCCATTTCCTCCTGACTTTC. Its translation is CASSLAAPHFLLTF.